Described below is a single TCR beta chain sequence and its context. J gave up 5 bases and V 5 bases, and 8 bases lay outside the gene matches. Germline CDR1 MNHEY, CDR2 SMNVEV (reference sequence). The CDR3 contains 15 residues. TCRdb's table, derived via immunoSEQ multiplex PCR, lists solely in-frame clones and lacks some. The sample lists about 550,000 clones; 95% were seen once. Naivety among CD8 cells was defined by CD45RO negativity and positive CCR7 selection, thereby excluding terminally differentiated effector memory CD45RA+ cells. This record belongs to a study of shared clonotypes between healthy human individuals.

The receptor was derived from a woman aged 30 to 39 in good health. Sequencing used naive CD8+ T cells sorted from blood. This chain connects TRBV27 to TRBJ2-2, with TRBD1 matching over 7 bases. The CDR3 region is CASSATGSGTGELFF. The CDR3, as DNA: TGTGCCAGCAGTGCGACAGGGTCGGGTACCGGGGAGCTGTTTTTT.